This TCR beta chain derives from a study of beta chain features in type 1 diabetes. The entirety of the isolated RNA underwent reverse transcription, so expressed TCRB transcripts were sequenced. TCRdb's table, derived via immunoSEQ multiplex PCR, lists solely in-frame clones and lacks some. The sample yields some 190,000 clones, about 7.8% seen once. The germline V gene has CDR1 LNHDA and CDR2 SQIVND (reference sequence). The CDR3 totals 13 residues. V was pared by 5 bases and J by 5 bases, with 3 bases of the junction left unmatched. Overall study findings and caveats: The naive, central memory and Treg TCRB repertoires looked more alike in patients than they did in healthy donors. Moderate but significant shortening of TCRB CDR3s was recorded in all four CD4+ subsets from Type 1 diabetes patients. Insertions at VDJ junctions were less frequent in type 1 diabetes patients. These patients also deleted more nucleotides at the same junctions.

This clone has just a few counts. Its target is not known. Sequenced: central memory CD4+ T cells from blood. V gene TRBV19 combines with J gene TRBJ2-3; 8 nucleotides line up with TRBD1. The sequence was obtained from a woman aged 40 to 50 with type 1 diabetes. DNA of the CDR3: TGTGCCAGTAGTTCGGACAGGGAAGATACGCAGTATTTT. It codes for CASSSDREDTQYF.